This T cell receptor (beta chain) appears in the sequencing data of a study of shared T cell receptors in the human thymus. The data were produced by immunoSEQ multiplex PCR, yet TCRdb's version contains in-frame clones alone and is incomplete. The profile shows hundreds of thousands of clones, roughly 90% of them singletons. The CDR3 has 18 residues. V was pared by 4 bases and J by 0 bases, with 12 bases of the junction left unmatched. Germline CDR1 and CDR2: MNHEY and SMNVEV (reference sequence). These data also featured in a second study, about human thymus T cells. As that report states: Each of the donors was a healthy Finnish infant who was undergoing open corrective cardiac surgery for congenital heart defects. Thymic tissue was derived from resections collected during corrective heart surgery. Repertoires sampled from thymus and blood appeared biased in V and J gene usage. Unrelated individuals were reported by related research to share highly overlapping thymic repertoires.

This clonotype was obtained from a boy under two years old with a congenital heart defect. Sequencing was carried out using thymocytes. The rearrangement links TRBV27 to TRBJ2-1; 7 nucleotides line up with TRBD1. CDR3 sequence reads: CASSSPTYRDSSYNEQFF. Here the CDR3 DNA reads TGTGCCAGCAGTTCACCCACCTACCGGGACAGCTCCTACAATGAGCAGTTCTTC.